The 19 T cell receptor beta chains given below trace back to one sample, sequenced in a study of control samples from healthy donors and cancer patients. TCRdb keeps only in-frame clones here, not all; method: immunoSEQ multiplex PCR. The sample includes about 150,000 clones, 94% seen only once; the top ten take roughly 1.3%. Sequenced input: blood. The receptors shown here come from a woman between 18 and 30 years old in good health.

The CDR3 DNA is TGCGCCAGCAGCTTGGTTTCTTCTGGGCAGGCTACCTACGAGCAGTACTTC. It is translated as CASSLVSSGQATYEQYF. The chain links TRBV5-1 to TRBJ2-7; D ambiguous. This CDR3 has 17 amino acids. Germline CDR1 SGHRS, CDR2 YFSETQ. The V end lost 0 bases, the J end lost 2 bases, and 18 bases lay between the germline ends. Looking up the rest from reference TRBV5-1 and TRBJ2-7 gives the full variable domain: KAGVTQTPRYLIKTRGQQVTLSCSPISGHRSVSWYQQTPGQGLQFLFEYFSETQRNKGNFPGRFSGRQFSNSRSEMNVSTLELGDSALYLCASSLVSSGQATYEQYFGPGTRLTVT.

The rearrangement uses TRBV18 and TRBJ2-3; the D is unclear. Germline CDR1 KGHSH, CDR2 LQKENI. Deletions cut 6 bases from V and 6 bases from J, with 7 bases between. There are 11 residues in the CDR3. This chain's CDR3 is CASSLRDTQYF. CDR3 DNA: TGTGCCAGCTCTCTTCGGGATACGCAGTATTTT.

The chain's CDR3 is CASSSPLGWKQYF. DNA of the CDR3: TGTGCCAGCAGCTCCCCACTCGGCTGGAAGCAGTATTTT. The chain links TRBV7-3 to TRBJ2-3; D gene ambiguous. The germline CDR1 and CDR2 sequences are SGHTA and FQGTGA. V lost 4 bases to trimming and J lost 11 bases, with 16 bases between them. CDR3 length equals 13 residues.

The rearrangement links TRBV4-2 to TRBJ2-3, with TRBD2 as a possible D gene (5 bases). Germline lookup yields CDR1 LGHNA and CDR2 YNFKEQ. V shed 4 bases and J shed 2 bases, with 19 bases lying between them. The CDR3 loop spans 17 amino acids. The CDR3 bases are TGTGCCAGCAGCCGCAAAACCATTGGACTCGTCACAGATACGCAGTATTTT. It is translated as CASSRKTIGLVTDTQYF.

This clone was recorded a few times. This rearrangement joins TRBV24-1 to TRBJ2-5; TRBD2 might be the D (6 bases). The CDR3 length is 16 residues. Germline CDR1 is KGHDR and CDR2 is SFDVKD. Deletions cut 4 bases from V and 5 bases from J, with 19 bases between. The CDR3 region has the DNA TGTGCCACCAGTGACCCGACTCGGGGAGGTTTGGAGACCCAGTACTTC. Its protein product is CATSDPTRGGLETQYF.

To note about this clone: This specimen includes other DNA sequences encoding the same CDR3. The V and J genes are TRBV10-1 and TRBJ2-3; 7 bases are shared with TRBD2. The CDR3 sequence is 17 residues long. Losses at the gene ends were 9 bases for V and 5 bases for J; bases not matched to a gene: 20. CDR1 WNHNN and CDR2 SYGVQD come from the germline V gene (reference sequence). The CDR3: CASGGGLASGRRDTQYF. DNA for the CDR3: TGCGCCAGTGGCGGGGGTTTAGCTAGCGGACGGAGAGATACGCAGTATTTT.

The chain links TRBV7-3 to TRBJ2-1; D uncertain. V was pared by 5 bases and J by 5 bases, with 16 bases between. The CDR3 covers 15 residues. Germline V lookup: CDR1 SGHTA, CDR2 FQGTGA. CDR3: CASSVGSNSHNEQFF. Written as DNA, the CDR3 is TGTGCCAGCAGCGTGGGTAGTAATTCCCACAATGAGCAGTTCTTC.

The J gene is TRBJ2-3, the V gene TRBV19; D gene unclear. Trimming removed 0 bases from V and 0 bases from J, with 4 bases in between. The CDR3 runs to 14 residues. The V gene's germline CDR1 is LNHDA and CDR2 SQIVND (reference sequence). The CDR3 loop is CASSIDRSTDTQYF. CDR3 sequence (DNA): TGTGCCAGTAGTATAGATAGGAGCACAGATACGCAGTATTTT.

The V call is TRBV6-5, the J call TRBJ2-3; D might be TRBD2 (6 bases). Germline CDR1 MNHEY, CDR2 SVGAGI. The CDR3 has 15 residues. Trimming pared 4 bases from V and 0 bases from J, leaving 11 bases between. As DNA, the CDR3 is TGTGCCAGCAGTTGGTTAGCGGCCAGCACAGATACGCAGTATTTT. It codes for CASSWLAASTDTQYF.

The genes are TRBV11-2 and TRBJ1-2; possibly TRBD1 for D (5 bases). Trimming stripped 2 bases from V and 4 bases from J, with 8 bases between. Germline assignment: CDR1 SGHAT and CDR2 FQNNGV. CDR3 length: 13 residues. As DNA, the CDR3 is TGTGCCAGCAGCTTACCAGGGTTCTATGGCTACACCTTC. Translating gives CASSLPGFYGYTF.

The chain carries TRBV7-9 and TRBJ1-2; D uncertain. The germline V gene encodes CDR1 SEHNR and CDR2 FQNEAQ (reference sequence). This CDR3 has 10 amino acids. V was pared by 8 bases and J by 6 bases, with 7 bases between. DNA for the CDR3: TGTGCCAGCGGCTGGGATGGCTACACCTTC. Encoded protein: CASGWDGYTF.

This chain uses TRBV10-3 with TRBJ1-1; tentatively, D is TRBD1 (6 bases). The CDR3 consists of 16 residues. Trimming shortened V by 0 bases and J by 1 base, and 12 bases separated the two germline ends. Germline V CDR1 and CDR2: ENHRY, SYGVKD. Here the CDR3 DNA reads TGTGCCATCAGTGAGTCTGCAGGGGACAAGAACACTGAAGCTTTCTTT. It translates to CAISESAGDKNTEAFF.

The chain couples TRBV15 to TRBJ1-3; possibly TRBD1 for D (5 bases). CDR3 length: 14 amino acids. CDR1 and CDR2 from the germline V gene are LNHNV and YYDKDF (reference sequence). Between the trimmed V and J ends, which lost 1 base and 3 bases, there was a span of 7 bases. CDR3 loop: CATSRGGSGNTIYF. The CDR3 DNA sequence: TGTGCCACCAGCAGAGGGGGCAGTGGAAACACCATATATTTT.

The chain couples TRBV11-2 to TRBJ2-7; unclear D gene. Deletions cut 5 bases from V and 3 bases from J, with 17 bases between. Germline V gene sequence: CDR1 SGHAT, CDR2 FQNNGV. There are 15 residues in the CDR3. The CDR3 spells CASSLYTELGYEQYF. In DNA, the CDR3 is TGTGCCAGCAGCCTTTACACGGAATTAGGCTACGAGCAGTACTTC.

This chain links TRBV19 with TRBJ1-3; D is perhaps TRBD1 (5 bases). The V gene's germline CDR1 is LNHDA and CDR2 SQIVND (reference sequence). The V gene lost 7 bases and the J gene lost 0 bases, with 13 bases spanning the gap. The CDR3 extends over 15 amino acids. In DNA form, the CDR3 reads TGTGCCAGTAACCTGGACATCTTCTCTGGAAACACCATATATTTT. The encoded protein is CASNLDIFSGNTIYF.

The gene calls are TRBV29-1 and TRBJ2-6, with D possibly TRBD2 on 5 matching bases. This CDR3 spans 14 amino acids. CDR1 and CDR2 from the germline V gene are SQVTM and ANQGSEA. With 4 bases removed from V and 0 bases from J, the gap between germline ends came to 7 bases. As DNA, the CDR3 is TGCAGCGTTGGGGAGTACTCTGGGGCCAACGTCCTGACTTTC. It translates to CSVGEYSGANVLTF.

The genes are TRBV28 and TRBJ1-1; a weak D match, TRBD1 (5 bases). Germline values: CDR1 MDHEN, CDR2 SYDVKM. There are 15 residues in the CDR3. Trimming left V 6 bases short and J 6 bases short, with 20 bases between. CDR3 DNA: TGTGCCAGCAGCTCCCGCGGGGCCCTCGGACCTGAAGCTTTCTTT. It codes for CASSSRGALGPEAFF. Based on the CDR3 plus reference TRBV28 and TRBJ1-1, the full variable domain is DVKVTQSSRYLVKRTGEKVFLECVQDMDHENMFWYRQDPGLGLRLIYFSYDVKMKEKGDIPEGYSVSREKKERFSLILESASTNQTSMYLCASSSRGALGPEAFFGQGTRLTVV.

The CDR3 loop reads CASSPPLVAASNYGYTF. The CDR3 DNA reads as TGTGCCAGCAGTCCCCCTCTGGTGGCGGCATCAAACTATGGCTACACCTTC. This chain joins TRBV2 and TRBJ1-2, with unresolved D. V was cut by 5 bases and J by 2 bases, with 21 bases left in between. The CDR3 is 17 residues long. Germline V lookup: CDR1 SNHLY, CDR2 FYNNEI.

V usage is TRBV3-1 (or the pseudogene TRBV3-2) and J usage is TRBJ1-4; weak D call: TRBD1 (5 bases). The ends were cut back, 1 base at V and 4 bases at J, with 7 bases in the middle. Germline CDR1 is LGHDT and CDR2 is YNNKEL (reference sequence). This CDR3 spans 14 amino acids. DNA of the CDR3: TGTGCCAGCAGCCAAGGAGGGGTTAATGAAAAACTGTTTTTT. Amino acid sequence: CASSQGGVNEKLFF.